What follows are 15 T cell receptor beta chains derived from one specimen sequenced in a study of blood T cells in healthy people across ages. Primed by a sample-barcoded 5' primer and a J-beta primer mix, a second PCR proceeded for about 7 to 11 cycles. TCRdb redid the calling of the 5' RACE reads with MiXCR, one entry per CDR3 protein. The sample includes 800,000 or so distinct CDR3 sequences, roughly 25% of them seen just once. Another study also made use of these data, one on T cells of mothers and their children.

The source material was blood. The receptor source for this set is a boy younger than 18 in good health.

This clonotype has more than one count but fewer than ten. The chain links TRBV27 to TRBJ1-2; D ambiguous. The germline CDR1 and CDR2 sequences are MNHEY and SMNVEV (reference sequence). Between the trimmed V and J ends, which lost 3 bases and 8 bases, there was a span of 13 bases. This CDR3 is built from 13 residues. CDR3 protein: CASSLAPGYGYTF. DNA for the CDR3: TGTGCCAGCAGTTTGGCCCCAGGTTACGGCTACACCTTC.

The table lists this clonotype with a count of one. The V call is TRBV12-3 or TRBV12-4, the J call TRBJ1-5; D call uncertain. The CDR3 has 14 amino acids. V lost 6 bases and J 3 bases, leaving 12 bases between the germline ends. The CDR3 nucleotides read TGTGCCAGCAGAAATCGTCATAACAATCAGCCCCAGCATTTT. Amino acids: CASRNRHNNQPQHF.

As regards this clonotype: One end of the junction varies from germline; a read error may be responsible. CDR3 DNA sequence: TGTGCCAGCAGTCTATCGGCCGGGGGGAACGAGCAGTACTTC. Translation gives CASSLSAGGNEQYF. The J gene is TRBJ2-1, the V gene TRBV27; TRBD2 agrees at 7 bases. The last part of the DNA fits TRBJ2-7 better; the J call may be wrong. The germline V gene has CDR1 MNHEY and CDR2 SMNVEV (reference sequence). The CDR3 runs 14 residues.

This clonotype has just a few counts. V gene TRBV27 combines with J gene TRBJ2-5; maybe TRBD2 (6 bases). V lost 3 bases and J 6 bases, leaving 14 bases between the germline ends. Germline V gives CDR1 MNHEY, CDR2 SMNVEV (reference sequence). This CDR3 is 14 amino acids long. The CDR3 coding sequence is TGTGCCAGCAGTTTGGGGCGCGGGGCGCAGACCCAGTACTTC. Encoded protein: CASSLGRGAQTQYF.

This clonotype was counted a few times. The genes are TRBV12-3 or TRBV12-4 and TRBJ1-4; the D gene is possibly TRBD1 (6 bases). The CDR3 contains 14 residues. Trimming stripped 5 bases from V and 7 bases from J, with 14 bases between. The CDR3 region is CASSPRTVSEKLFF. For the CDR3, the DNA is TGTGCCAGCAGTCCGAGGACAGTCTCTGAAAAACTGTTTTTT.

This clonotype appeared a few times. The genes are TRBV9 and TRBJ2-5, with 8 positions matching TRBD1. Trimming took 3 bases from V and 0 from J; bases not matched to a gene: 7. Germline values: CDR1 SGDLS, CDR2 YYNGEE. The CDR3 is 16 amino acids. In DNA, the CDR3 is TGTGCCAGCAGCGCGCAGGGGGCCCCGTACCAAGAGACCCAGTACTTC. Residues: CASSAQGAPYQETQYF.

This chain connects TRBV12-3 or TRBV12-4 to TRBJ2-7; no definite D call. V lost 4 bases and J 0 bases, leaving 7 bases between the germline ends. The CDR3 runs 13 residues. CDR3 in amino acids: CASSSRYSYEQYF. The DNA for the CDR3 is TGTGCCAGCAGTTCCCGTTACTCCTACGAGCAGTACTTC.

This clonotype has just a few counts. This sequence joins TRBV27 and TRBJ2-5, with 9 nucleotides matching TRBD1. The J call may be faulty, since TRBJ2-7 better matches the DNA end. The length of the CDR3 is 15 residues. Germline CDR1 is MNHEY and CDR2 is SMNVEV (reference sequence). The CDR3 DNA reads TGTGCCAGCAGTTCAGGACAGGGGACCTCCTACGAGCAGTACTTC. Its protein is CASSSGQGTSYEQYF.

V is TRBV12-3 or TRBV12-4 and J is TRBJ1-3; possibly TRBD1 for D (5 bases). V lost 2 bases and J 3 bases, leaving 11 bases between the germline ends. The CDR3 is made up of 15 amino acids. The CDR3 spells CASSLLAGDGNTIYF. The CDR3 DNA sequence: TGTGCCAGCAGTTTACTCGCGGGGGATGGAAACACCATATATTTT.

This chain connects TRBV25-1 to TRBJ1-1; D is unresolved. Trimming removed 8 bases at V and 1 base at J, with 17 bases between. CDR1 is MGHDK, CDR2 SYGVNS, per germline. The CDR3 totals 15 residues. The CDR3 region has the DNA TGTGCCAGCTCATCGCCGGAGGCCGGGAACACTGAAGCTTTCTTT. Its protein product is CASSSPEAGNTEAFF.

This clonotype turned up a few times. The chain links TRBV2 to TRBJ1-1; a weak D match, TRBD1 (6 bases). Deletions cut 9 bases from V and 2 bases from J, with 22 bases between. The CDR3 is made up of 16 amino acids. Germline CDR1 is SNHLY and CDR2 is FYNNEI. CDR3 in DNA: TGTGCCAGTATTTACGGTTTGGGCAGGGGAAACACTGAAGCTTTCTTT. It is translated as CASIYGLGRGNTEAFF.

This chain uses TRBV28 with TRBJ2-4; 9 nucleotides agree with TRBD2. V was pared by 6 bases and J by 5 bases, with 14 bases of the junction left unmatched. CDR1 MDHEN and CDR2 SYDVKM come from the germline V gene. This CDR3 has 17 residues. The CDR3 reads CASRSRVAGGLENIQYF. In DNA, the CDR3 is TGTGCCAGCAGATCTCGTGTCGCGGGAGGGCTCGAAAACATTCAGTACTTC.

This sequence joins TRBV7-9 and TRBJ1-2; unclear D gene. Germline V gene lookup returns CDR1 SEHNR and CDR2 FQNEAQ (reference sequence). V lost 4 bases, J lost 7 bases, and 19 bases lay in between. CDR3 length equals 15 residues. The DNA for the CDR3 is TGTGCCAGCAGCTCTGATCAGACAACAAAGGCTGGCTACACCTTC. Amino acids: CASSSDQTTKAGYTF. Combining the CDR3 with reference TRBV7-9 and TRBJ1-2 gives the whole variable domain DTGVSQNPRHKITKRGQNVTFRCDPISEHNRLYWYRQTLGQGPEFLTYFQNEAQLEKSRLLSDRFSAERPKGSFSTLEIQRTEQGDSAMYLCASSSDQTTKAGYTFGSGTRLTVV.

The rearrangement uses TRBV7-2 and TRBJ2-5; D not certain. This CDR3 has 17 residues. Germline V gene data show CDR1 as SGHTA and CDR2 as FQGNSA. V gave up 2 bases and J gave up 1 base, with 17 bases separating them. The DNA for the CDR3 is TGTGCCAGCAGCTTACTCGGCCGCAGTACTGGCCAAGAGACCCAGTACTTC. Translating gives CASSLLGRSTGQETQYF.

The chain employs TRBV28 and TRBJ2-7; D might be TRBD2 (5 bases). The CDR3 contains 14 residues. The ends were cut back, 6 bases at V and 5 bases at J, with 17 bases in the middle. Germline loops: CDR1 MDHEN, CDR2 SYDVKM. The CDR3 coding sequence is TGTGCCAGCAGCCAGGTGACTGAGCGGAACGAGCAGTACTTC. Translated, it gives CASSQVTERNEQYF.